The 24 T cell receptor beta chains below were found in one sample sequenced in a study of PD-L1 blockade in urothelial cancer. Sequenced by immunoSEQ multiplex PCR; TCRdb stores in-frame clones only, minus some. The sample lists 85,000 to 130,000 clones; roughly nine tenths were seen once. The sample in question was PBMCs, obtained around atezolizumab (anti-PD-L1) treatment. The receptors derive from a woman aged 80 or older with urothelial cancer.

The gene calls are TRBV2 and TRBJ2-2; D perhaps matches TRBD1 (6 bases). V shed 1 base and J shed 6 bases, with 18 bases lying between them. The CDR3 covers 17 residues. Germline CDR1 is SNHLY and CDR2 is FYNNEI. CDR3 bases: TGTGCCAGCAGTGAAGGCAGGGGCCCCCTTCTCGCCGGGGAGCTGTTTTTT. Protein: CASSEGRGPLLAGELFF.

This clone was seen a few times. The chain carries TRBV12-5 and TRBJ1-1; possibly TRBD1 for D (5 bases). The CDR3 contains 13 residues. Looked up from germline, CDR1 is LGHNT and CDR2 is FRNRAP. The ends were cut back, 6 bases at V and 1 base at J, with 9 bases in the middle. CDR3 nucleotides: TGTGCTAGTGGAAAGACAGCGAACACTGAAGCTTTCTTT. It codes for CASGKTANTEAFF.

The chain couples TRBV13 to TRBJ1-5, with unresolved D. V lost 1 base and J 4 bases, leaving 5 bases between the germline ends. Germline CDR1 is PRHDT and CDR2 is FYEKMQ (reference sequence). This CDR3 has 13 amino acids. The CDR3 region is CASSLARNQPQHF. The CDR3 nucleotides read TGTGCCAGCAGCTTAGCCCGTAATCAGCCCCAGCATTTT.

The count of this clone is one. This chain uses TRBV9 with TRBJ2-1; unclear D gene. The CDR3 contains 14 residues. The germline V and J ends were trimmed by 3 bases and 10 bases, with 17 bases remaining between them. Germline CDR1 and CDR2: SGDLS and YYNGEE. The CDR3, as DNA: TGTGCCAGCAGCGCCCCGCCTGAAGGCAGGGAGCAGTTCTTC. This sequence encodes CASSAPPEGREQFF.

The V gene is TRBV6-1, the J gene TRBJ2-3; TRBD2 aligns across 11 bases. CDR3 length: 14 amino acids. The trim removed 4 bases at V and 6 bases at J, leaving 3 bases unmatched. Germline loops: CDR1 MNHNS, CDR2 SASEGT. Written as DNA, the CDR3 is TGTGCCAGCAGTGTTAGCGGGAGGGCTGATACGCAGTATTTT. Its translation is CASSVSGRADTQYF.

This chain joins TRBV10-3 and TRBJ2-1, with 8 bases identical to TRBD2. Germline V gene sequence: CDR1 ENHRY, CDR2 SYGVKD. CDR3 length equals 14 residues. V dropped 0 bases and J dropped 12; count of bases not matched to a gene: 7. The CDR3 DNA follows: TGTGCCATCAGTGAGTCGACTCAGAGCGGGGGGCAGTTCTTC. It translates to CAISESTQSGGQFF.

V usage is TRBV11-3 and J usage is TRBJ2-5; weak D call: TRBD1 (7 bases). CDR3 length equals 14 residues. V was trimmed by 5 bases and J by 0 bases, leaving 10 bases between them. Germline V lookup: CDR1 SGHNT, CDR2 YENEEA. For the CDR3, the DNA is TGTGCCAGCAGCGGGGGGACAGACCAAGAGACCCAGTACTTC. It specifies CASSGGTDQETQYF.

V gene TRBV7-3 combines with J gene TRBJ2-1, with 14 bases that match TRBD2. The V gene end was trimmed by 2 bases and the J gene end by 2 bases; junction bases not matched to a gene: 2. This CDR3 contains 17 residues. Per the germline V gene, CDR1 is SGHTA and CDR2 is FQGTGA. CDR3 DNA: TGTGCCAGCAGCTTAGCGGGACTAGCGGGAGCCTACAATGAGCAGTTCTTC. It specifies CASSLAGLAGAYNEQFF. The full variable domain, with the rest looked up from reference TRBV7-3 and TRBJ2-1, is GAGVSQTPSNKVTEKGKYVELRCDPISGHTALYWYRQSLGQGPEFLIYFQGTGAADDSGLPNDRFFAVRPEGSVSTLKIQRTERGDSAVYLCASSLAGLAGAYNEQFFGPGTRLTVL.

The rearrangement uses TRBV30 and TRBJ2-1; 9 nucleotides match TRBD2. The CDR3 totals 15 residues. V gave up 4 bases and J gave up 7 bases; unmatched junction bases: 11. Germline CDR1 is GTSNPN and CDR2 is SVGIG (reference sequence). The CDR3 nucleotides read TGTGCCTGGATGGCAGGGACTAGCCCCTCTAATGAGCAGTTCTTC. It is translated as CAWMAGTSPSNEQFF.

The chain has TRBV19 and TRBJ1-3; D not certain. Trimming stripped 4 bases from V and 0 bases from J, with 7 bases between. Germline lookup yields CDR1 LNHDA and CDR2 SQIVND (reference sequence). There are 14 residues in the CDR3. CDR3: CASSTGPSGNTIYF. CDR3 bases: TGTGCCAGTAGTACTGGGCCCTCTGGAAACACCATATATTTT. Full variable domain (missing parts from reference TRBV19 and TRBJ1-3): DGGITQSPKYLFRKEGQNVTLSCEQNLNHDAMYWYRQDPGQGLRLIYYSQIVNDFQKGDIAEGYSVSREKKESFPLTVTSAQKNPTAFYLCASSTGPSGNTIYFGEGSWLTVV.

This chain's CDR3 is CASSPRQGGQPQHF. CDR3 nucleotide sequence: TGTGCCAGCAGCCCAAGACAGGGTGGCCAGCCCCAGCATTTT. The rearrangement links TRBV7-2 to TRBJ1-5; TRBD1 matches 7 bases. The germline gives CDR1 SGHTA, CDR2 FQGNSA. The CDR3 is 14 residues long. V shed 5 bases and J 7 bases; nucleotides not matched to a gene: 8.

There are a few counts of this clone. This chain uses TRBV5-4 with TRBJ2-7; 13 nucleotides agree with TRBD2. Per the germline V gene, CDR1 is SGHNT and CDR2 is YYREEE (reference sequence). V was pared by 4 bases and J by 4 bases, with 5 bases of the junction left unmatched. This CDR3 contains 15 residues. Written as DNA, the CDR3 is TGTGCCAGCAGCCCTAGGACTAGCGGGAGTTACGAGCAGTACTTC. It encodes CASSPRTSGSYEQYF.

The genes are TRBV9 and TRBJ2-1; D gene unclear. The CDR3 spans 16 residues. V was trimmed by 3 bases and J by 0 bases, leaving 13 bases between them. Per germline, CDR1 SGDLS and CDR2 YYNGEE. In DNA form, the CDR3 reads TGTGCCAGCAGCGCGCCTAAACCGGGCTCCTACAATGAGCAGTTCTTC. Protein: CASSAPKPGSYNEQFF.

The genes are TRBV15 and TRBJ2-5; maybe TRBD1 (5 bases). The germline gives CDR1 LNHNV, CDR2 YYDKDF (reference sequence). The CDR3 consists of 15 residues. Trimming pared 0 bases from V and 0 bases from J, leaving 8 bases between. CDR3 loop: CATSREGRNQETQYF. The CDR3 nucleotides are TGTGCCACCAGCAGAGAGGGGCGGAACCAAGAGACCCAGTACTTC.

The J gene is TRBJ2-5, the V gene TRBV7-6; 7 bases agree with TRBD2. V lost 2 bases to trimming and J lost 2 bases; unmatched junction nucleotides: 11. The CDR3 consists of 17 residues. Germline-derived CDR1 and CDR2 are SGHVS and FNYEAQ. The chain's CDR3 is CASSLPGSSGGQETQYF. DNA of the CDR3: TGTGCCAGCAGCTTACCCGGGTCTAGCGGCGGACAAGAGACCCAGTACTTC.

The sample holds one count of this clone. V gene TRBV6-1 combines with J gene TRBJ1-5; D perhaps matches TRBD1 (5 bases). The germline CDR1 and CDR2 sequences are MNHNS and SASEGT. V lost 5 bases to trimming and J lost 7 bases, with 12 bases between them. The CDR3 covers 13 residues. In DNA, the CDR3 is TGTGCCAGCAGTTCCTCATGGGGCCAGCCCCAGCATTTT. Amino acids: CASSSSWGQPQHF.

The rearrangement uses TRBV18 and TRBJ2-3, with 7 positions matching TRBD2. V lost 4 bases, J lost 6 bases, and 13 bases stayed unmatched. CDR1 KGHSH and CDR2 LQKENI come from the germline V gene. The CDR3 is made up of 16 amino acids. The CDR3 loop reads CASSRDAGVEGDTQYF. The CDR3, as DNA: TGTGCCAGCTCACGAGACGCGGGAGTAGAGGGGGATACGCAGTATTTT.

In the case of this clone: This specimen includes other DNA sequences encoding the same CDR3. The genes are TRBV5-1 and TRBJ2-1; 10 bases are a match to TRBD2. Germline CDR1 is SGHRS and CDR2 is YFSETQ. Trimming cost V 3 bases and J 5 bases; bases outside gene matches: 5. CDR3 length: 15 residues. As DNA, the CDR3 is TGCGCCAGCAGCTCAAGACTAGCGGGCAACAATGAGCAGTTCTTC. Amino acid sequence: CASSSRLAGNNEQFF.

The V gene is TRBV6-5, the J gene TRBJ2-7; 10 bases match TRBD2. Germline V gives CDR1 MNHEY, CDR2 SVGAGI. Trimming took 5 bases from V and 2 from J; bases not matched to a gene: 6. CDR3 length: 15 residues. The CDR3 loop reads CASSQQTSGPYEQYF. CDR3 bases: TGTGCCAGCAGTCAACAGACTAGCGGGCCCTACGAGCAGTACTTC.

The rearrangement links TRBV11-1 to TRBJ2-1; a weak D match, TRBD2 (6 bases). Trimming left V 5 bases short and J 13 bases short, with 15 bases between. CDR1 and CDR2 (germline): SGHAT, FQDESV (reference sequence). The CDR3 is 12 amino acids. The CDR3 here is CASSPNRDSQFF. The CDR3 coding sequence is TGTGCCAGCAGCCCCAACCGGGACTCCCAGTTCTTC.

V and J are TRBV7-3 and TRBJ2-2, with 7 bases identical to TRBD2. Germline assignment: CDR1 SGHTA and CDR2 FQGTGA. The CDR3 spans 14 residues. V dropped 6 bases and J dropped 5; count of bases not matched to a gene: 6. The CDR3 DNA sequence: TGTGCCAGCAGTTCGGGAGGAGGGACCGGGGAGCTGTTTTTT. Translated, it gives CASSSGGGTGELFF.

The CDR3 DNA is TGTGCCAGCAAAGGACAGGGCAAGGTAAATGAGCAGTTCTTC. This encodes CASKGQGKVNEQFF. V and J are TRBV27 and TRBJ2-1; TRBD1 agrees at 8 bases. The CDR3 covers 14 residues. The junction had 9 bases not matched to a gene; V was cut back by 7 bases and J by 7 bases. Looked up from germline, CDR1 is MNHEY and CDR2 is SMNVEV (reference sequence).

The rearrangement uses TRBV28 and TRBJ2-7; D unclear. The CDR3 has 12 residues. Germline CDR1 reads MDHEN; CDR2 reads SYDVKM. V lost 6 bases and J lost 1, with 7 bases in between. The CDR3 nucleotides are TGTGCCAGCAGCCTCCGGTCCTACGAGCAGTACTTC. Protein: CASSLRSYEQYF.

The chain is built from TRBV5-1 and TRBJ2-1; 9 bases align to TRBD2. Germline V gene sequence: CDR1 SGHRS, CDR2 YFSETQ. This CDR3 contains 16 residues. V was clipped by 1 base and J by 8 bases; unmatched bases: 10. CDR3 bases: TGCGCCAGCAGCTTGAAGGGGTTAGCGGGAGTGTATGAGCAGTTCTTC. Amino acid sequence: CASSLKGLAGVYEQFF. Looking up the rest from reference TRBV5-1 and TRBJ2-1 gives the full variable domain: KAGVTQTPRYLIKTRGQQVTLSCSPISGHRSVSWYQQTPGQGLQFLFEYFSETQRNKGNFPGRFSGRQFSNSRSEMNVSTLELGDSALYLCASSLKGLAGVYEQFFGPGTRLTVL.